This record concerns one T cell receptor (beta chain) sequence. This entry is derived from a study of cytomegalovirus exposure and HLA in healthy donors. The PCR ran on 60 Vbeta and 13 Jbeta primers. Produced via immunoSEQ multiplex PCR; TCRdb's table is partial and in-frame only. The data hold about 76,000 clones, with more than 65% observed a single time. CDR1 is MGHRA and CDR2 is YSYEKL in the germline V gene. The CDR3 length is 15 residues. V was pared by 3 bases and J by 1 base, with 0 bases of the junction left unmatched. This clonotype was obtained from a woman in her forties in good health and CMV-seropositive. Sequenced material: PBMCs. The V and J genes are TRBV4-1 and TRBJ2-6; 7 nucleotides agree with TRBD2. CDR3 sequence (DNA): TGCGCCAGCAGCCAGCGGGAGTCTGGGGCCAACGTCCTGACTTTC. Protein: CASSQRESGANVLTF.